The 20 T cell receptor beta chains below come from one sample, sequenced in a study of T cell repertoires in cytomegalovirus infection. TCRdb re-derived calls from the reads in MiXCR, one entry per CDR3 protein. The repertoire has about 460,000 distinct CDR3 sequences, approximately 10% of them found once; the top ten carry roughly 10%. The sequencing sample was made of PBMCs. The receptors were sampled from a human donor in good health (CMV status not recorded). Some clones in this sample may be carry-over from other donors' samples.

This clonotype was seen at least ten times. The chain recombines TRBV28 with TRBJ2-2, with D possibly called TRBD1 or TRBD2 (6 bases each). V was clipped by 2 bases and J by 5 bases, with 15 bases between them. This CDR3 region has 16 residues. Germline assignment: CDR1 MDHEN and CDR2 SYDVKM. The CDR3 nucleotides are TGTGCCAGCAGTTTAATAGGGGGGAGCGGGACCGGGGAGCTGTTTTTT. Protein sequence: CASSLIGGSGTGELFF.

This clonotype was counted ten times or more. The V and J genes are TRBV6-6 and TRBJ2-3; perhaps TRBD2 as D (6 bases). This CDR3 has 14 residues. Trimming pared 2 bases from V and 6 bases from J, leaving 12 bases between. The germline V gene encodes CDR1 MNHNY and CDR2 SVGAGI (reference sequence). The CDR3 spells CASSYLKGRDTQYF. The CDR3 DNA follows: TGTGCCAGCAGTTACCTGAAGGGGAGGGATACGCAGTATTTT.

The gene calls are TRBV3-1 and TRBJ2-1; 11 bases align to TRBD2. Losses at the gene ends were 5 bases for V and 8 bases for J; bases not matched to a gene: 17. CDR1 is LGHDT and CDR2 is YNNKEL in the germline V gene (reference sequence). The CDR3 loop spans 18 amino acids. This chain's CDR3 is CASSDWGQTSGKGDEQFF. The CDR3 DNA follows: TGTGCCAGCAGCGACTGGGGGCAGACTAGCGGGAAGGGCGATGAGCAGTTCTTC.

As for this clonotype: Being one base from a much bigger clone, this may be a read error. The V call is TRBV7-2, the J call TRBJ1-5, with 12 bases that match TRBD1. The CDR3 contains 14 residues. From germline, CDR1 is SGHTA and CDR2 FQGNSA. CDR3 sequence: CAGSSGQGAQPQHF. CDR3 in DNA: TGTGCCGGCAGCTCGGGACAGGGGGCACAGCCCCAGCATTTT.

The CDR3 nucleotides read TGCAGCGGGCGGGACGGGACAAGACGCTACGAGCAGTACTTC. Translation gives CSGRDGTRRYEQYF. V is TRBV20-1 and J is TRBJ2-7; either TRBD1 or TRBD2 may fit D (6 bases each). Germline V lookup: CDR1 DFQATT, CDR2 SNEGSKA (reference sequence). This CDR3 has 14 residues.

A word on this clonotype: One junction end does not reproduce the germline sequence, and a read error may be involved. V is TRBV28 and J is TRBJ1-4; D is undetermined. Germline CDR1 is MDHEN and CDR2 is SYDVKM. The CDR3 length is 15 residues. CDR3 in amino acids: CGSSSYRATNEKLFF. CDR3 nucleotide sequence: TGTGGCAGCAGCTCGTATCGAGCAACTAATGAAAAACTGTTTTTT.

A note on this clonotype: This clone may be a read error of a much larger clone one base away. The CDR3 DNA sequence: TGTGCCAGCAGCCCAGGGCTAGCGGGAGTCGGTGAGCAGTTCTTC. Translated: CASSPGLAGVGEQFF. This rearrangement joins TRBV14 to TRBJ2-1, with TRBD2 matching over 10 bases. The junction had 9 bases not matched to a gene; V was cut back by 4 bases and J by 9 bases. CDR3 length equals 15 residues. Per germline, CDR1 SGHDN and CDR2 FVKESK.

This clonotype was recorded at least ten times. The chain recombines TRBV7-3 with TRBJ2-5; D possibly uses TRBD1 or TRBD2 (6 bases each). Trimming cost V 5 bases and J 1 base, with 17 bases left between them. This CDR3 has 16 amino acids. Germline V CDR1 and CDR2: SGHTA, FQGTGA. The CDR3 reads CASSPGGWGAQETQYF. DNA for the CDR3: TGTGCCAGCAGCCCCGGAGGGTGGGGGGCCCAAGAGACCCAGTACTTC.

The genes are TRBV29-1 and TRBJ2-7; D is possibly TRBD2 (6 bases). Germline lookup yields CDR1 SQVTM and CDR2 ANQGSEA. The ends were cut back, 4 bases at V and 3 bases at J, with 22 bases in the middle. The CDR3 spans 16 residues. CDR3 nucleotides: TGCAGCGTTGGAGGTTCGGAGGGCGCGTTTGGCTACGAGCAGTACTTC. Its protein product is CSVGGSEGAFGYEQYF.

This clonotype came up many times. The CDR3 is CASSLSGVGEAFF. The CDR3 region has the DNA TGTGCCAGCAGCTTATCTGGTGTAGGTGAAGCTTTCTTT. This chain uses TRBV7-2 with TRBJ1-1; D unresolved. Per the germline V gene, CDR1 is SGHTA and CDR2 is FQGNSA. Trimming removed 2 bases from V and 7 bases from J, with 11 bases in between. The CDR3 sequence is 13 residues long.

The CDR3 sequence is CATSPGGVEETQYF. The CDR3, as DNA: TGTGCCACCAGTCCGGGGGGGGTGGAGGAGACCCAGTACTTC. This chain uses TRBV24-1 with TRBJ2-5, with 8 bases fitting TRBD2. Unmatched junction bases numbered 7, after V lost 6 bases and J lost 5 bases. CDR1 and CDR2 (germline): KGHDR, SFDVKD. The CDR3 length is 14 residues.

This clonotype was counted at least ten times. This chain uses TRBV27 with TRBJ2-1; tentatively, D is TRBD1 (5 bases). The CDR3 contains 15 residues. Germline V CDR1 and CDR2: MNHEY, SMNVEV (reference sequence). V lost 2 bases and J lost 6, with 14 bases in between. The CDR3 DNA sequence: TGTGCCAGCAGTTTAACACAGGTCCCTGGCAATGAGCAGTTCTTC. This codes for CASSLTQVPGNEQFF.

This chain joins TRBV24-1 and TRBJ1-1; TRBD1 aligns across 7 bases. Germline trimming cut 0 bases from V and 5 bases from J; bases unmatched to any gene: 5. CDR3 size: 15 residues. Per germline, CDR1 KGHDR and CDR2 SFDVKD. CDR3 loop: CATSDLAGGWTEAFF. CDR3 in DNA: TGTGCCACCAGTGATTTGGCAGGGGGATGGACTGAAGCTTTCTTT.

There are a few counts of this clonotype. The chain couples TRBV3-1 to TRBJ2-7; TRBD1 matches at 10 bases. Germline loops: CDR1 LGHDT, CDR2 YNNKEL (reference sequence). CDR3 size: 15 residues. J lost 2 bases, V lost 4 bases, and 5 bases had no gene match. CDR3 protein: CASSRGQGVPYEQYF. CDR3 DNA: TGTGCCAGCAGCCGAGGACAGGGGGTCCCCTACGAGCAGTACTTC.

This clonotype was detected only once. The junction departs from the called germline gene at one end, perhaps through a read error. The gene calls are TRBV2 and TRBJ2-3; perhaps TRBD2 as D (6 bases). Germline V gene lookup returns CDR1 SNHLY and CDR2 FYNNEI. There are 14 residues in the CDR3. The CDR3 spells CTSSEYWGEDTQYF. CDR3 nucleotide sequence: TGTACCAGCAGTGAATATTGGGGGGAAGATACGCAGTATTTT.

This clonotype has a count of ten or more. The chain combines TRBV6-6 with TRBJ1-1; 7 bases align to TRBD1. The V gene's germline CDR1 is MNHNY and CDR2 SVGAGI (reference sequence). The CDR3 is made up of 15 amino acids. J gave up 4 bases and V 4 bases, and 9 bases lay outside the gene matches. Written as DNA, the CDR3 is TGTGCCAGCAGTTCACAGGGGTATTTGGGCACTGAAGCTTTCTTT. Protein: CASSSQGYLGTEAFF.

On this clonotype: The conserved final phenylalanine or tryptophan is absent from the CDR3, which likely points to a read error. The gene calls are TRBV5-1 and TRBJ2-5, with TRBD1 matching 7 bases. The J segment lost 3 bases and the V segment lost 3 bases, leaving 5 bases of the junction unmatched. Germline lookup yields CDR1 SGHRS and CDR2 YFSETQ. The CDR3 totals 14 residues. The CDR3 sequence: CASSSGTAKETQYC. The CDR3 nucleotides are TGCGCCAGCAGCTCCGGGACAGCAAAAGAGACCCAGTACTGC.

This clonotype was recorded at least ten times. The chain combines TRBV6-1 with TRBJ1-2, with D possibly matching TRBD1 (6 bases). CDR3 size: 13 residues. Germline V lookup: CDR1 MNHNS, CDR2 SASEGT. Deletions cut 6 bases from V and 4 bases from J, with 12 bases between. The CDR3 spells CASRVDRSYGYTF. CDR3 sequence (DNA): TGTGCCAGCAGAGTCGACAGGTCCTATGGCTACACCTTC.

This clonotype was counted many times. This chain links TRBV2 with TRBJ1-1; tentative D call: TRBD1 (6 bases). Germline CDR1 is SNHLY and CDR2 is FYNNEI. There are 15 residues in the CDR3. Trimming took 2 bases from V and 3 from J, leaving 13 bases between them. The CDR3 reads CASSELAGVYTEAFF. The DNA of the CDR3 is TGTGCCAGCAGTGAACTGGCAGGGGTATACACTGAAGCTTTCTTT.

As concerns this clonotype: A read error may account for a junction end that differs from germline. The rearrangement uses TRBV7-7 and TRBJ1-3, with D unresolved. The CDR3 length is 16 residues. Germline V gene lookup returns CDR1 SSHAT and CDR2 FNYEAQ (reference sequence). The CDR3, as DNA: TGTGCTAGCAGCTTAAGTTATGGCAGCTCTGGAAACACCATATATTTT. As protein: CASSLSYGSSGNTIYF.